One and the same sample provided the 24 T cell receptor beta chains below, sequenced in a study of blood T cell repertoires in COVID-19. The repertoire was sequenced with immunoSEQ multiplex PCR; TCRdb's copy has only in-frame clones and lacks some. The sample holds approximately 80,000 clones, 82% seen once. The sequenced sample was peripheral blood. The receptor source for this set is a man aged 55 to 70 with acute or convalescent COVID-19.

The CDR3 is CASGTDNTGELFF. CDR3 DNA sequence: TGCGCCAGCGGGACAGATAACACCGGGGAGCTGTTTTTT. V gene TRBV5-1 combines with J gene TRBJ2-2; 7 bases fit TRBD1. The CDR3 is 13 amino acids. V lost 7 bases to trimming and J lost 2 bases; unmatched junction nucleotides: 2. Germline CDR1 and CDR2: SGHRS and YFSETQ.

The chain couples TRBV6-2 or TRBV6-3 to TRBJ2-2; 8 bases are shared with TRBD1. V lost 5 bases to trimming and J lost 4 bases; unmatched junction nucleotides: 9. Germline V CDR1 and CDR2: MNHEY, SVGEGT. The CDR3 sequence is 16 residues long. The CDR3 is CASSPRTGRITGELFF. CDR3 bases: TGTGCCAGCAGTCCGCGGACAGGGAGGATCACCGGGGAGCTGTTTTTT.

This sequence joins TRBV19 and TRBJ2-1; 7 bases are shared with TRBD1. V was clipped by 4 bases and J by 5 bases; unmatched bases: 5. This CDR3 comprises 14 residues. Germline V gene data show CDR1 as LNHDA and CDR2 as SQIVND (reference sequence). In DNA, the CDR3 is TGTGCCAGTAGTACGGGACAGATTAACAATGAGCAGTTCTTC. This codes for CASSTGQINNEQFF.

This clone occurred once. The chain joins TRBV4-3 to TRBJ2-5; a possible D gene is TRBD1 (6 bases). V was clipped by 0 bases and J by 5 bases, with 22 bases between them. CDR1 is LGHNA and CDR2 is YSLEER in the germline V gene. The CDR3 sequence is 18 residues long. The CDR3 DNA sequence: TGCGCCAGCAGCCAAGATCGAGGGGAGTGGGGGCTCTCGGAGACCCAGTACTTC. As protein: CASSQDRGEWGLSETQYF.

The chain joins TRBV5-1 to TRBJ1-1, with TRBD1 identical over 7 bases. CDR3 length: 13 residues. CDR1 SGHRS and CDR2 YFSETQ come from the germline V gene. With 5 bases clipped from V and 3 bases from J, the junction kept 4 bases outside the gene matches. DNA of the CDR3: TGCGCCAGCAGACTCACAGGGGACACTGAAGCTTTCTTT. This codes for CASRLTGDTEAFF.

The V and J genes are TRBV5-1 and TRBJ1-3, with a weak D call TRBD1 (5 bases). V dropped 4 bases and J dropped 4 bases, with 15 bases sitting between them. The CDR3 totals 15 residues. Germline V CDR1 and CDR2: SGHRS, YFSETQ. The CDR3 DNA is TGCGCCAGCAGCCTTGGGCCCGGGGGAGGAAACACCATATATTTT. It specifies CASSLGPGGGNTIYF.

The J gene is TRBJ1-2, the V gene TRBV2, with D possibly TRBD1 on 5 matching bases. CDR1 SNHLY and CDR2 FYNNEI come from the germline V gene. This CDR3 spans 13 amino acids. The V gene lost 6 bases and the J gene lost 3 bases, with 11 bases spanning the gap. Written as DNA, the CDR3 is TGTGCCAGCAGAAACTGGGGGGACTATGGCTACACCTTC. Translation: CASRNWGDYGYTF. The full variable domain, rest sourced from reference TRBV2 and TRBJ1-2, is EPEVTQTPSHQVTQMGQEVILRCVPISNHLYFYWYRQILGQKVEFLVSFYNNEISEKSEIFDDQFSVERPDGSNFTLKIRSTKLEDSAMYFCASRNWGDYGYTFGSGTRLTVV.

This chain joins TRBV11-3 and TRBJ2-2; 7 nucleotides align to TRBD2. V was clipped by 5 bases and J by 7 bases; unmatched bases: 7. Germline assignment: CDR1 SGHNT and CDR2 YENEEA. This CDR3 has 14 residues. CDR3 loop: CASSETSRGGELFF. DNA of the CDR3: TGTGCCAGCAGCGAGACTAGCCGAGGCGGGGAGCTGTTTTTT.

The V call is TRBV6-5, the J call TRBJ2-2, with D perhaps matching TRBD2 (6 bases). Germline V gene sequence: CDR1 MNHEY, CDR2 SVGAGI. The V end lost 11 bases, the J end lost 4 bases, and 14 bases lay between the germline ends. This CDR3 region has 13 residues. The CDR3 DNA reads TGTGCCGTCGGAACAGCGGGCACCGGGGAGCTGTTTTTT. The encoded protein is CAVGTAGTGELFF.

This sequence joins TRBV5-4 and TRBJ1-2, with a weak D call TRBD1 (6 bases). This CDR3 is 16 amino acids long. V was trimmed by 4 bases and J by 4 bases, leaving 20 bases between them. The V gene's germline CDR1 is SGHNT and CDR2 YYREEE (reference sequence). CDR3 sequence (DNA): TGTGCCAGCAGCCCGGGGGGACAACAAGGGGTCTATGGCTACACCTTC. Its protein product is CASSPGGQQGVYGYTF.

This chain joins TRBV28 and TRBJ1-4; perhaps TRBD1 as D (6 bases). Trimming stripped 7 bases from V and 6 bases from J, with 21 bases between. The germline gives CDR1 MDHEN, CDR2 SYDVKM. CDR3 length equals 16 residues. The CDR3 DNA is TGTGCCAGCACCAAAAAAACCTGGGGGCTGGATGAAAAACTGTTTTTT. Amino acid sequence: CASTKKTWGLDEKLFF.

The chain carries TRBV11-2 and TRBJ2-7, with D possibly matching TRBD1 (6 bases). Trimming left V 8 bases short and J 0 bases short, with 11 bases between. The CDR3 totals 13 residues. CDR1 SGHAT and CDR2 FQNNGV come from the germline V gene. The CDR3 bases are TGTGCCAGCCCGCAGGGGATCTCCTACGAGCAGTACTTC. This sequence encodes CASPQGISYEQYF.

The chain is built from TRBV24-1 and TRBJ2-3; perhaps TRBD2 as D (7 bases). CDR1 and CDR2 from the germline V gene are KGHDR and SFDVKD. The CDR3 extends over 16 amino acids. Trimming took 4 bases from V and 4 from J, leaving 17 bases between them. Here the CDR3 DNA reads TGTGCCACCAGTGACTGGGGGCGGGGGAAGGCAGATACGCAGTATTTT. As protein: CATSDWGRGKADTQYF.

The J gene is TRBJ1-1, the V gene TRBV28; D may be TRBD1 (5 bases). Trimming shortened V by 4 bases and J by 11 bases, and 17 bases separated the two germline ends. The germline V gene has CDR1 MDHEN and CDR2 SYDVKM. The CDR3 sequence is 13 residues long. CDR3 residues: CASSYSTVKGAFF. In DNA, the CDR3 is TGTGCCAGCAGTTATTCGACAGTTAAAGGGGCTTTCTTT.

The chain couples TRBV29-1 to TRBJ1-1; D uncertain. In germline, CDR1 is SQVTM, CDR2 ANQGSEA. V was cut by 4 bases and J by 5 bases, with 20 bases left in between. CDR3 size: 15 residues. The CDR3 region has the DNA TGCAGCGTTGTCAAGTCCCCCGCGGGAGAGACTGAAGCTTTCTTT. This encodes CSVVKSPAGETEAFF.

The V gene is TRBV7-2, the J gene TRBJ2-3; the match to TRBD2 covers 11 bases. The germline V gene encodes CDR1 SGHTA and CDR2 FQGNSA. The CDR3 spans 15 residues. J was trimmed by 5 bases and V by 4 bases; bases with no gene match: 5. The CDR3 region is CASSYVAGGQDTQYF. The CDR3 region has the DNA TGTGCCAGCAGCTACGTAGCGGGGGGGCAAGATACGCAGTATTTT.

The chain joins TRBV3-1 (or the pseudogene TRBV3-2) to TRBJ1-1, with D perhaps matching TRBD1 (6 bases). Between the trimmed V and J ends, which lost 4 bases and 0 bases, there was a span of 21 bases. Germline CDR1 is LGHDT and CDR2 is YNNKEL (reference sequence). The length of the CDR3 is 18 residues. This chain's CDR3 is CASSLLQGRRGVNTEAFF. CDR3 coding DNA: TGTGCCAGCAGCCTACTACAGGGACGCCGGGGCGTGAACACTGAAGCTTTCTTT.

V and J are TRBV19 and TRBJ2-1; D is perhaps TRBD1 (6 bases). Germline assignment: CDR1 LNHDA and CDR2 SQIVND (reference sequence). Trimming pared 7 bases from V and 6 bases from J, leaving 16 bases between. CDR3 length: 14 amino acids. Here the CDR3 DNA reads TGTGCCAGTAATGACAGGTCTAGACTCAATGAGCAGTTCTTC. Its protein product is CASNDRSRLNEQFF.

The chain carries TRBV4-2 and TRBJ2-2; 9 nucleotides agree with TRBD1. The length of the CDR3 is 16 residues. CDR1 LGHNA and CDR2 YNFKEQ come from the germline V gene. Trimming removed 5 bases from V and 5 bases from J; junction bases left unmatched: 9. CDR3 residues: CASSSPGQGRTGELFF. CDR3 sequence (DNA): TGTGCCAGCAGCTCGCCTGGACAGGGGAGAACCGGGGAGCTGTTTTTT.

J is TRBJ1-5 and V is TRBV6-1; 7 nucleotides line up with TRBD1. Germline loops: CDR1 MNHNS, CDR2 SASEGT. The CDR3 spans 16 residues. V lost 1 base and J lost 5; bases outside the gene matches: 8. The CDR3: CASSEEPGGFDQPQHF. CDR3 bases: TGTGCCAGCAGTGAAGAGCCAGGGGGATTCGATCAGCCCCAGCATTTT.

The V call is TRBV9, the J call TRBJ2-6; 7 nucleotides agree with TRBD1. Per the germline V gene, CDR1 is SGDLS and CDR2 is YYNGEE. V gave up 3 bases and J gave up 1 base; unmatched junction bases: 4. This CDR3 region has 16 residues. CDR3: CASSAVRGSGANVLTF. CDR3 in DNA: TGTGCCAGCAGCGCAGTCAGGGGGTCTGGGGCCAACGTCCTGACTTTC.

This chain connects TRBV5-1 to TRBJ2-2; tentatively, D is TRBD2 (6 bases). Germline V gene data show CDR1 as SGHRS and CDR2 as YFSETQ. The length of the CDR3 is 14 residues. The V end was cut by 3 bases, the J end by 8 bases, with 14 bases between. The CDR3 region is CASSSEGTPGELFF. DNA of the CDR3: TGCGCCAGCAGCTCCGAAGGGACTCCGGGGGAGCTGTTTTTT.

The chain combines TRBV7-2 with TRBJ2-5, with 8 positions matching TRBD1. Germline CDR1 and CDR2: SGHTA and FQGNSA. V lost 5 bases, J lost 2 bases, and 10 bases stayed unmatched. The CDR3 has 16 amino acids. The chain's CDR3 is CASSPRDRRIQETQYF. DNA of the CDR3: TGTGCCAGCAGCCCCCGGGACAGGAGAATTCAAGAGACCCAGTACTTC.

The rearrangement joins TRBV7-9 to TRBJ2-1; 9 bases are shared with TRBD2. This CDR3 spans 16 amino acids. J was trimmed by 3 bases and V by 4 bases; bases with no gene match: 7. Germline V gene data show CDR1 as SEHNR and CDR2 as FQNEAQ (reference sequence). The CDR3 region has the DNA TGTGCCAGCAGCTCCGAAGGCGGGAGGGGCTACAATGAGCAGTTCTTC. Amino acids: CASSSEGGRGYNEQFF.